What follows is one TCR beta chain and its context. Its antigen is as yet unknown. Assay: immunoSEQ multiplex PCR; the TCRdb copy retains only in-frame clones and omits some. Of tens of thousands of clones detected, 80% to 90% appear once; the ten largest clones hold under 25%. Focal radiation and CTLA-4 blockade (ipilimumab) were tested in chemo-refractory metastatic non-small-cell lung cancer patients. Germline V CDR1 and CDR2: MGHDK, SYGVNS. Trimming took off 4 bases at V and 7 bases at J, with 25 bases between the two ends. The length of the CDR3 is 17 residues. The data belong to a study of radiotherapy plus CTLA-4 blockade in lung cancer. Regarding the study as a whole: TCR clones from tumors expanded in blood after radiotherapy plus ipilimumab. Response, reportedly, was best predicted by interferon-beta along with early blood T cell clone dynamics.

The V gene is TRBV25-1, the J gene TRBJ2-5; TRBD2 is a possible D gene (6 bases). Sequenced here: peripheral blood, sampled from a patient treated with radiotherapy plus ipilimumab. The receptor was isolated from a human donor with non-small cell lung cancer whose response to radiotherapy plus ipilimumab could not be evaluated. CDR3 region: CASSGLSGGLPMGTQYF. In nucleotides, the CDR3 is TGTGCCAGCAGTGGCCTAAGTGGGGGACTTCCCATGGGGACCCAGTACTTC. The variable domain in full, completed from reference TRBV25-1 and TRBJ2-5, reads EADIYQTPRYLVIGTGKKITLECSQTMGHDKMYWYQQDPGMELHLIHYSYGVNSTEKGDLSSESTVSRIRTEHFPLTLESARPSHTSQYLCASSGLSGGLPMGTQYFGPGTRLLVL.